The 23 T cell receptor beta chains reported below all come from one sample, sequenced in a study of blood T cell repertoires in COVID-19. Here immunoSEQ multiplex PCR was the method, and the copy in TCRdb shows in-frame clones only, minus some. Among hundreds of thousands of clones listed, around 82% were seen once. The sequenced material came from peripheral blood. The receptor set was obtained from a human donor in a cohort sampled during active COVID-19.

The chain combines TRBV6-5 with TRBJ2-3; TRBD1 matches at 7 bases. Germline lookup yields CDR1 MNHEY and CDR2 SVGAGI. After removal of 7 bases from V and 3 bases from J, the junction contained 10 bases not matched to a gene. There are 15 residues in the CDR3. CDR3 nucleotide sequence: TGTGCCAGCACGTTAACAGGGGCTTGGACAGATACGCAGTATTTT. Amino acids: CASTLTGAWTDTQYF.

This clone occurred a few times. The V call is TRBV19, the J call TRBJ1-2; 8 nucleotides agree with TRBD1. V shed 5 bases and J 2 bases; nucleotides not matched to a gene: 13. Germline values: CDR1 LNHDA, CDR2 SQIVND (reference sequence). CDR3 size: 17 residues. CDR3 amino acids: CASSALNRGTTNYGYTF. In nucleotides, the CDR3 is TGTGCCAGTAGTGCGTTGAACAGGGGGACGACAAACTATGGCTACACCTTC.

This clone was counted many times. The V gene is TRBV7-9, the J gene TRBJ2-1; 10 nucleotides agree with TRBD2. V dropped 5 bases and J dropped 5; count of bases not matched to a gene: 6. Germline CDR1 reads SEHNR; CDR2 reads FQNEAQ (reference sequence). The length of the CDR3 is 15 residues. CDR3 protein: CASSPGLARNNEQFF. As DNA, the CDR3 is TGTGCCAGCAGCCCGGGACTAGCGAGAAACAATGAGCAGTTCTTC.

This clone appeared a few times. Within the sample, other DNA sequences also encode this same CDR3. The CDR3 bases are TGTGCCAGTAGTATAAGGGGTACCGGGGAGCTGTTTTTT. Translating gives CASSIRGTGELFF. This sequence joins TRBV19 and TRBJ2-2; D perhaps matches TRBD1 (5 bases). Germline CDR1 is LNHDA and CDR2 is SQIVND (reference sequence). V lost 2 bases, J lost 5 bases, and 6 bases lay in between. This CDR3 is 13 amino acids long.

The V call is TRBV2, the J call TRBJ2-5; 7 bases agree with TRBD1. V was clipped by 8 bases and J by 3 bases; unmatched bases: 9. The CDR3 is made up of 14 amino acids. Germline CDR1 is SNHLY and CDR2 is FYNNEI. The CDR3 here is CASAPATGKETQYF. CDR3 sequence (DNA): TGTGCCAGCGCCCCCGCGACAGGGAAAGAGACCCAGTACTTC.

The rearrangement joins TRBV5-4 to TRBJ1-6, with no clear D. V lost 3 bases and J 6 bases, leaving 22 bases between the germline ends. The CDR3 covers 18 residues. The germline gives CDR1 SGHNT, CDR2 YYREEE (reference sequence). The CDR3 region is CASSSVGAGISGNSPLHF. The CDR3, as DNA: TGTGCCAGCAGCTCCGTTGGTGCGGGGATTAGTGGTAATTCACCCCTCCACTTT. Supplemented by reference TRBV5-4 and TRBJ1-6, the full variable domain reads ETGVTQSPTHLIKTRGQQVTLRCSSQSGHNTVSWYQQALGQGPQFIFQYYREEENGRGNFPPRFSGLQFPNYSSELNVNALELDDSALYLCASSSVGAGISGNSPLHFGNGTRLTVT.

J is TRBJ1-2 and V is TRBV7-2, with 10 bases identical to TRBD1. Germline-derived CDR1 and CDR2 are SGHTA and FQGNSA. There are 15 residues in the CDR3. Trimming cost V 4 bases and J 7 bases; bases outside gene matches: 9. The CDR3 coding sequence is TGTGCCAGCAGCTCAATGGGACAGGGGTTAAGTGGCTACACCTTC. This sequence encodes CASSSMGQGLSGYTF.

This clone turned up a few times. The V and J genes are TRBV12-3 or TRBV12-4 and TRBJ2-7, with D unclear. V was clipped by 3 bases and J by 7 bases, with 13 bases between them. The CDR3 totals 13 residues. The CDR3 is CASSFSTNLEQYF. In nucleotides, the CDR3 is TGTGCCAGCAGTTTCTCTACGAACCTGGAGCAGTACTTC.

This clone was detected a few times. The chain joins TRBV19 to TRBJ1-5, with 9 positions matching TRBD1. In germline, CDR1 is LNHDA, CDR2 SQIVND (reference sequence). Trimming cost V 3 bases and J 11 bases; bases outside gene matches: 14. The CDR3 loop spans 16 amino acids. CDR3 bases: TGTGCCAGTAGTATCCCCGGGACAGGGACCGAAGGGACCCAGCATTTT. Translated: CASSIPGTGTEGTQHF.

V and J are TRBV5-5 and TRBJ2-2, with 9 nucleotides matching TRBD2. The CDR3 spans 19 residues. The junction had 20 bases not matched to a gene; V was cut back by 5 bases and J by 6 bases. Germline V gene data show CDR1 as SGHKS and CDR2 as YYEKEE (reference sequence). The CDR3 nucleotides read TGTGCCAGCAGACCCCTCGTGGGGGGTGGAGGACTAGCGCCCGGGGAGCTGTTTTTT. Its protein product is CASRPLVGGGGLAPGELFF.

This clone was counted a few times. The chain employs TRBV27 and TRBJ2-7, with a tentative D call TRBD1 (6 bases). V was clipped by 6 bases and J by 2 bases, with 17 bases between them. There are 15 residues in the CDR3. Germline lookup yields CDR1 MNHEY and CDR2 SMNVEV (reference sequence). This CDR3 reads CASRPQGIPTYEQYF. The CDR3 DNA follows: TGTGCCAGCAGGCCGCAGGGGATACCAACCTACGAGCAGTACTTC.

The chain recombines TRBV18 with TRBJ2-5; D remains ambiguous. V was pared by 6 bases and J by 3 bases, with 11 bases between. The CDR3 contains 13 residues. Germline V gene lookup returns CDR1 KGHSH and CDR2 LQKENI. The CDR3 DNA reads TGTGCCAGCTCCCTCGGGTTGAAAGAGACCCAGTACTTC. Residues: CASSLGLKETQYF.

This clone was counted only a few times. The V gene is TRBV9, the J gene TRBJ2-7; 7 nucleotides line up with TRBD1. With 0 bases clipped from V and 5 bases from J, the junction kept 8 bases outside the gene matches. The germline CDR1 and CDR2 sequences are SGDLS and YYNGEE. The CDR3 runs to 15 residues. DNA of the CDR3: TGTGCCAGCAGCGTAGGCGAACAGGGGCAGAACGAGCAGTACTTC. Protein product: CASSVGEQGQNEQYF.

CDR3 sequence: CASNNSPDTQYF. The DNA of the CDR3 is TGTGCCAGCAATAATAGCCCCGATACGCAGTATTTT. The chain carries TRBV2 and TRBJ2-3; no clear D. Looked up from germline, CDR1 is SNHLY and CDR2 is FYNNEI. V lost 7 bases, J lost 6 bases, and 11 bases lay in between. This CDR3 is 12 amino acids long.

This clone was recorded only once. CDR3 sequence reads: CASSEGLAETQYF. In DNA, the CDR3 is TGTGCCAGCAGTGAGGGACTAGCGGAGACCCAGTACTTC. The chain combines TRBV2 with TRBJ2-5; 10 positions match TRBD2. The CDR3 is 13 residues long. V was clipped by 3 bases and J by 5 bases; unmatched bases: 0. Germline V CDR1 and CDR2: SNHLY, FYNNEI.

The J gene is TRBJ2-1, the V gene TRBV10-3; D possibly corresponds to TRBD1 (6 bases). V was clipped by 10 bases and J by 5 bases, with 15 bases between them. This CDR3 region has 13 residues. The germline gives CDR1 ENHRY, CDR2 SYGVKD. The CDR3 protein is CASTRTANNEQFF. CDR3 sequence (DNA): TGTGCCAGCACCAGGACAGCCAACAATGAGCAGTTCTTC.

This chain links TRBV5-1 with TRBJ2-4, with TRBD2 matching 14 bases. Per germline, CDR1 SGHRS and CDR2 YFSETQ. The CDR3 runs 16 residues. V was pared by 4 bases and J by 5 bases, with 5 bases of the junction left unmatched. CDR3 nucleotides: TGCGCCAGCAGCCAGACTAGCGGGAGGGCCCAAAACATTCAGTACTTC. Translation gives CASSQTSGRAQNIQYF.

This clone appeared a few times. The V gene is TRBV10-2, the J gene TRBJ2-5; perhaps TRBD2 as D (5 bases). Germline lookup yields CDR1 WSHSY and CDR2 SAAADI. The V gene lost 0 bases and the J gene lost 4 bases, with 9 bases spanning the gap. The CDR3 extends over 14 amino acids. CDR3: CASSESTLAETQYF. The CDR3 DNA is TGCGCCAGCAGTGAGTCAACGCTAGCAGAGACCCAGTACTTC.

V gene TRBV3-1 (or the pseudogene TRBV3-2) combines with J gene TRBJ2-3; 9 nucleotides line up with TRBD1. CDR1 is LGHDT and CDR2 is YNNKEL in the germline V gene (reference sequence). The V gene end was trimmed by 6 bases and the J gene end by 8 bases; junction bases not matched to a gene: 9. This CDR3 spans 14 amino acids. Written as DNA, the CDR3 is TGTGCCAGCAGTAACAACAGGGGGCACACTACGCAGTATTTT. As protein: CASSNNRGHTTQYF.

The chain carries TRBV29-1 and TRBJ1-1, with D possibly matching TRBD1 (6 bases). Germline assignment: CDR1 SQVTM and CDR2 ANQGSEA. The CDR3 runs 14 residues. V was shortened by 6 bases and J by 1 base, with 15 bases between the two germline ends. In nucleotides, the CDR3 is TGCAGCGTCGCCCAAACAGGGTCGAACACTGAAGCTTTCTTT. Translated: CSVAQTGSNTEAFF.

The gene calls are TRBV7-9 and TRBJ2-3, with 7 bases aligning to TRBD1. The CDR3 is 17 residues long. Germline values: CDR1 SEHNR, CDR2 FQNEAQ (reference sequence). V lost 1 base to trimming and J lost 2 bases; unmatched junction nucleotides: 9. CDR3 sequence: CASSLGQGRPTTDTQYF. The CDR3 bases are TGTGCCAGCAGCTTAGGACAGGGTAGGCCCACCACAGATACGCAGTATTTT.

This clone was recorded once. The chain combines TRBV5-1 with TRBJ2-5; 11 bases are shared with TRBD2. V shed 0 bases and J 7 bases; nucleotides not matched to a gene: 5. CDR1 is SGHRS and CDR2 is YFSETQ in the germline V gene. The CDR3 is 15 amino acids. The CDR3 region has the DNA TGCGCCAGCAGCTTGGCACTAGCGGGAGTTGGGACCCAGTACTTC. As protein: CASSLALAGVGTQYF.

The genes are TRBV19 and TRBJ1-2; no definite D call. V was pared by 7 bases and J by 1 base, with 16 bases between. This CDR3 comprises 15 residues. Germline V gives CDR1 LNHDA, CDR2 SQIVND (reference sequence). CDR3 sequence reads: CASTLKTNLNYGYTF. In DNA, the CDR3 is TGTGCCAGTACCCTCAAGACAAACCTTAACTATGGCTACACCTTC.